This record looks at one TCR beta chain sequence and its context. The antigen is undetermined. This sample was included in a study of graft-versus-host responses after intestinal transplantation. Study-level results: Early post-transplant HvG declines showed an association with peak circulating GvH clone levels.

Per the germline V gene, CDR1 is MGHRA and CDR2 is YSYEKL. The CDR3 contains 15 residues. V gave up 0 bases and J gave up 7 bases; unmatched junction bases: 5. The method was immunoSEQ multiplex PCR; TCRdb's version includes in-frame clones alone and lacks a portion of them. There are roughly 120,000 clones in the sample; 80% to 95% occur only once, and 0.4% to 0.55% lies in the top ten. The receptor's source is a human donor who received an intestinal transplant. The sample was unstimulated CD8+ T cells sorted from spleen or lymph node cells, taken before intestinal transplant. V and J are TRBV4-1 and TRBJ1-5, with 8 bases matching TRBD1. The CDR3 DNA reads as TGCGCCAGCAGCCAAGATAGGACAGGGCGGCAGCCCCAGCATTTT. Protein sequence: CASSQDRTGRQPQHF.